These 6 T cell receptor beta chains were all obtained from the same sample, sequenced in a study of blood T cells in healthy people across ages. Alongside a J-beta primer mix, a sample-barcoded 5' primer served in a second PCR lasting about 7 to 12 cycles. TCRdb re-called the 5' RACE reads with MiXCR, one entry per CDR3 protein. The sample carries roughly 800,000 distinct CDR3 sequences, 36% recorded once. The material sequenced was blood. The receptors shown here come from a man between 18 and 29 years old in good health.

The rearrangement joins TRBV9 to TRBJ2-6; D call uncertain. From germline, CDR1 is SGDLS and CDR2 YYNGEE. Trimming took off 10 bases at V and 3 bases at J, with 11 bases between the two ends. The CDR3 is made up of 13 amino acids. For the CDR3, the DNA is TGTGCCGGCGCCGTTAGTGGGGCCAACGTCCTGACTTTC. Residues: CAGAVSGANVLTF.

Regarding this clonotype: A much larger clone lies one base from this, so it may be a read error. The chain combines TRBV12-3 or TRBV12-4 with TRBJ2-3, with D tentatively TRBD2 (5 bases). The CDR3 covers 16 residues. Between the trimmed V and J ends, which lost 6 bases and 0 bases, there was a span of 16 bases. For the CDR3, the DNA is TGTGCCAGCAGACTTAGCGAGGGCCCCAGCACAGATACGCAGTATTTT. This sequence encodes CASRLSEGPSTDTQYF.

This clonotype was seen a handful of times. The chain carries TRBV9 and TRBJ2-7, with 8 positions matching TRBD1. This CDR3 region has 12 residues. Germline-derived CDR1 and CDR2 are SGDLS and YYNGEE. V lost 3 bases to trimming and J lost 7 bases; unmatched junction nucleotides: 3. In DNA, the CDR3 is TGTGCCAGCAGCGCAGGGGGCGATGAGCAGTACTTC. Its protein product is CASSAGGDEQYF.

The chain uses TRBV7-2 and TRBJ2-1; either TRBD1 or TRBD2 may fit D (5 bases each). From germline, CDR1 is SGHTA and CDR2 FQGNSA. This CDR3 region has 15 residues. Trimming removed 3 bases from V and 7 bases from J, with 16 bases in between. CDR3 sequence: CASSFPGTRANEQFF. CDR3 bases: TGTGCCAGCAGCTTCCCCGGGACCCGGGCGAATGAGCAGTTCTTC.

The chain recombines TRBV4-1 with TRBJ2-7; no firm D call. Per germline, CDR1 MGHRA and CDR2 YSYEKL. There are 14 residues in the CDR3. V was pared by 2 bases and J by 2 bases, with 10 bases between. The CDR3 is CASSQLDAAYEQYF. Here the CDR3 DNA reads TGCGCCAGCAGCCAACTCGACGCCGCCTACGAGCAGTACTTC.

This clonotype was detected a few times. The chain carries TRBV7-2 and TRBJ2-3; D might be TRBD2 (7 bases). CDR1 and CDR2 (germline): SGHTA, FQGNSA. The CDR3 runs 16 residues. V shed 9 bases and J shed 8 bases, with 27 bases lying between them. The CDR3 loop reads CASTIMGGQLGGTQYF. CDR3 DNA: TGTGCCAGTACCATAATGGGGGGGCAGCTCGGTGGTACGCAGTATTTT.